The subject of this entry is one T cell receptor beta chain. This entry comes from a study of breast tumors, draining lymph nodes, adjacent tissues. TCRdb ran MiXCR on the multiplex PCR reads and lists one entry per CDR3 protein. The repertoire holds 150,000 to 200,000 distinct CDR3 sequences, with around a third as singletons. The CDR3 has 11 residues. V lost 8 bases and J lost 5; bases outside the gene matches: 1. Axillary draining lymph nodes of breast cancer patients supplied the node samples. The sequencing sample was made of axillary lymph node tissue. The TCR was taken from a female donor with breast cancer. Some clones in this sample may be carry-over from other donors' samples. The genes are TRBV12-3 or TRBV12-4 and TRBJ2-7; 9 bases fit TRBD1. Here the CDR3 DNA reads TGTGCCAGCCGGACAGGGGACGAGCAGTACTTC. Translation gives CASRTGDEQYF.